This is a list of T cell receptor beta chains from one sample in a study of neoadjuvant anti-PD-1 for oral cavity cancer. The table came from immunoSEQ multiplex PCR; TCRdb's copy has only in-frame clones and leaves some out. Among around 81,000 clones listed, more than 80% were seen once. Sequencing used PBMCs, obtained before nivolumab (anti-PD-1) treatment. The source of these receptors is a person between 40 and 79 years old with oral cavity squamous cell carcinoma. Each CDR3 is given with its conserved first and last residue. The order of the fields is J gene, clone size, V gene, D gene, CDR3 DNA, CDR3 protein. A D gene is named only where the DNA matches it firmly. Rows give clone size only sometimes, using once, few, many, or a class for an expanded clone.

J gene: TRBJ1-4
clone size: .
V gene: TRBV18
D gene: TRBD1
CDR3 DNA: TGTGCCAGCTCACCACCGAACAGGGGACCGGATGAAAAACTGTTTTTT
CDR3 protein: CASSPPNRGPDEKLFF

J gene: TRBJ1-3
clone size: .
V gene: TRBV30
D gene: .
CDR3 DNA: TGTGCCTGGTGTAGCTCTGGAAACACCATATATTTT
CDR3 protein: CAWCSSGNTIYF

J gene: TRBJ2-7
clone size: .
V gene: TRBV5-8
D gene: .
CDR3 DNA: TGTGCCAGCAGCTTCGGGACCTCCGAGCAGTACTTC
CDR3 protein: CASSFGTSEQYF

J gene: TRBJ1-5
clone size: .
V gene: TRBV6-6
D gene: .
CDR3 DNA: TGTGCCAGCACGGGGGGCGCAGCGCAGCCCCAGCATTTT
CDR3 protein: CASTGGAAQPQHF

J gene: TRBJ2-3
clone size: .
V gene: TRBV10-3
D gene: TRBD2
CDR3 DNA: TGTGCCATCAACTTTAGCGGGAGGGGCACAGATACGCAGTATTTT
CDR3 protein: CAINFSGRGTDTQYF

J gene: TRBJ2-1
clone size: once
V gene: TRBV12-5
D gene: .
CDR3 DNA: TGTGCTAGTGGTTTGGTTAGTGACAATGAGCAGTTCTTC
CDR3 protein: CASGLVSDNEQFF

J gene: TRBJ1-1
clone size: .
V gene: TRBV4-2
D gene: .
CDR3 DNA: TGTGCCAGCAGCCAAGGGTTTCCTGAAGCTTTCTTT
CDR3 protein: CASSQGFPEAFF

J gene: TRBJ2-7
clone size: .
V gene: TRBV29-1
D gene: .
CDR3 DNA: TGCAGCGTAAACCTCAAACCAAGCTCCTACGAGCAGTACTTC
CDR3 protein: CSVNLKPSSYEQYF

J gene: TRBJ2-4
clone size: once
V gene: TRBV10-1
D gene: .
CDR3 DNA: TGCGCCAGCAGTGACTCCCTGAGGGGCATTCAGTACTTC
CDR3 protein: CASSDSLRGIQYF

J gene: TRBJ2-2
clone size: .
V gene: TRBV5-1
D gene: TRBD1
CDR3 DNA: TGCGCCAGCAGCTTGGGTGGGACAGCGAACACCGGGGAGCTGTTTTTT
CDR3 protein: CASSLGGTANTGELFF

J gene: TRBJ2-7
clone size: .
V gene: TRBV2
D gene: TRBD2
CDR3 DNA: TGTGCCAGCGCTAGGGCTAGCGGAAACTACGAGCAGTACTTC
CDR3 protein: CASARASGNYEQYF

J gene: TRBJ1-5
clone size: .
V gene: TRBV19
D gene: .
CDR3 DNA: TGTGCCAGTAGTATAGGGGTTGGAGGGAGGAGCAATCAGCCCCAGCATTTT
CDR3 protein: CASSIGVGGRSNQPQHF

J gene: TRBJ2-2
clone size: few
V gene: TRBV5-4
D gene: .
CDR3 DNA: TGTGCCAGCAGCTTGGGGAACGACAGGAGATCGGGCGGGGAGCTGTTTTTT
CDR3 protein: CASSLGNDRRSGGELFF

J gene: TRBJ2-1
clone size: .
V gene: TRBV7-3
D gene: TRBD2
CDR3 DNA: TGTGCCAGCAGCTTAACGACTAGCCCGGGAACTAATGAGCAGTTCTTC
CDR3 protein: CASSLTTSPGTNEQFF

J gene: TRBJ2-7
clone size: .
V gene: TRBV25-1
D gene: .
CDR3 DNA: TGTGCCAGCAGTGACCTCTCCCCAGGAGTTCAATACGAGCAGTACTTC
CDR3 protein: CASSDLSPGVQYEQYF

J gene: TRBJ2-7
clone size: .
V gene: TRBV6-1
D gene: .
CDR3 DNA: TGTGCCAGCAGTCTCCCTCTCGAGCAGTACTTC
CDR3 protein: CASSLPLEQYF

J gene: TRBJ1-2
clone size: .
V gene: TRBV19
D gene: TRBD1
CDR3 DNA: TGTGCCGACCCGGCCCGTTTGACAGGGCAAGGCTACACCTTC
CDR3 protein: CADPARLTGQGYTF

J gene: TRBJ1-2
clone size: .
V gene: TRBV6-6
D gene: .
CDR3 DNA: TGTGCCAGCAGCCTCAGCGAGGGCAGCGATGGCTACACCTTC
CDR3 protein: CASSLSEGSDGYTF

J gene: TRBJ1-2
clone size: .
V gene: TRBV10-2
D gene: .
CDR3 DNA: TGCGCCAGCAGTAATGACAGCCTTTATGGCTACACCTTC
CDR3 protein: CASSNDSLYGYTF

J gene: TRBJ1-4
clone size: .
V gene: TRBV6-6
D gene: .
CDR3 DNA: TGTGCCAGCAGTTACTCGGGGGGCGAGCTCGAAAAACTGTTTTTT
CDR3 protein: CASSYSGGELEKLFF

J gene: TRBJ1-5
clone size: .
V gene: TRBV23-1
D gene: .
CDR3 DNA: TGCGCCAGCAGTCAATCGCACCGGAATCAGCCCCAGCATTTT
CDR3 protein: CASSQSHRNQPQHF

J gene: TRBJ2-3
clone size: once
V gene: TRBV30
D gene: .
CDR3 DNA: TGTGCCTGGACATTAAACACAGATACGCAGTATTTT
CDR3 protein: CAWTLNTDTQYF

J gene: TRBJ1-2
clone size: .
V gene: TRBV6-1
D gene: .
CDR3 DNA: TGTGCCAGCAGTGAAGCCATGGGGAACTATGGCTACACCTTC
CDR3 protein: CASSEAMGNYGYTF

J gene: TRBJ2-1
clone size: .
V gene: TRBV5-1
D gene: .
CDR3 DNA: TGCGCCAGCAGCTTCCGAACCTTGGATGAGCAGTTCTTC
CDR3 protein: CASSFRTLDEQFF

J gene: TRBJ2-7
clone size: .
V gene: TRBV28
D gene: .
CDR3 DNA: TGTGCCAGCAGTTTACAGGCAGGGGATCGGGGGGAGCAGTACTTC
CDR3 protein: CASSLQAGDRGEQYF

J gene: TRBJ2-3
clone size: .
V gene: TRBV13
D gene: TRBD2
CDR3 DNA: TGTGCCAGCAGCTTAGTGCTAGCGGGGAGCACAGATACGCAGTATTTT
CDR3 protein: CASSLVLAGSTDTQYF

J gene: TRBJ1-3
clone size: .
V gene: TRBV6-5
D gene: .
CDR3 DNA: TGTGCCAGCAGTTACTCGGACACCTCTGGAAACACCATATATTTT
CDR3 protein: CASSYSDTSGNTIYF

J gene: TRBJ1-2
clone size: .
V gene: TRBV6-5
D gene: .
CDR3 DNA: TGTGCCAGCTCAGGGGTCCGTGGCTACACCTTC
CDR3 protein: CASSGVRGYTF

J gene: TRBJ2-3
clone size: once
V gene: TRBV27
D gene: .
CDR3 DNA: TGTGCCAGCAGTTTACAGGGAAGCACAGATACGCAGTATTTT
CDR3 protein: CASSLQGSTDTQYF